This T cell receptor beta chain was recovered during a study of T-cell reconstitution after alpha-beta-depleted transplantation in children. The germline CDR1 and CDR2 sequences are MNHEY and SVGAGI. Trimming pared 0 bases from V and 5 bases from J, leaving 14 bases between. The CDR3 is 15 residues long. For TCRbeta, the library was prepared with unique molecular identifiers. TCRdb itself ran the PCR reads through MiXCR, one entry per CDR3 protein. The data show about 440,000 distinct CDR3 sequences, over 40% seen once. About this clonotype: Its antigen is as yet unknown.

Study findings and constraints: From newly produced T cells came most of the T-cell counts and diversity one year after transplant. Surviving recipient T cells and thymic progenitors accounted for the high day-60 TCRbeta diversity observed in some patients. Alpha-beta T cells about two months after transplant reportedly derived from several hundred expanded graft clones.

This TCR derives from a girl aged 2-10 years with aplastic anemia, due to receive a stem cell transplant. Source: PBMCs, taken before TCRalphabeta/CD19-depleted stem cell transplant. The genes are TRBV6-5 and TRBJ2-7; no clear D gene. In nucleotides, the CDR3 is TGTGCCAGCAGTTACTCGTGGTCTGGCCCCAACGAGCAGTACTTC. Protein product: CASSYSWSGPNEQYF.